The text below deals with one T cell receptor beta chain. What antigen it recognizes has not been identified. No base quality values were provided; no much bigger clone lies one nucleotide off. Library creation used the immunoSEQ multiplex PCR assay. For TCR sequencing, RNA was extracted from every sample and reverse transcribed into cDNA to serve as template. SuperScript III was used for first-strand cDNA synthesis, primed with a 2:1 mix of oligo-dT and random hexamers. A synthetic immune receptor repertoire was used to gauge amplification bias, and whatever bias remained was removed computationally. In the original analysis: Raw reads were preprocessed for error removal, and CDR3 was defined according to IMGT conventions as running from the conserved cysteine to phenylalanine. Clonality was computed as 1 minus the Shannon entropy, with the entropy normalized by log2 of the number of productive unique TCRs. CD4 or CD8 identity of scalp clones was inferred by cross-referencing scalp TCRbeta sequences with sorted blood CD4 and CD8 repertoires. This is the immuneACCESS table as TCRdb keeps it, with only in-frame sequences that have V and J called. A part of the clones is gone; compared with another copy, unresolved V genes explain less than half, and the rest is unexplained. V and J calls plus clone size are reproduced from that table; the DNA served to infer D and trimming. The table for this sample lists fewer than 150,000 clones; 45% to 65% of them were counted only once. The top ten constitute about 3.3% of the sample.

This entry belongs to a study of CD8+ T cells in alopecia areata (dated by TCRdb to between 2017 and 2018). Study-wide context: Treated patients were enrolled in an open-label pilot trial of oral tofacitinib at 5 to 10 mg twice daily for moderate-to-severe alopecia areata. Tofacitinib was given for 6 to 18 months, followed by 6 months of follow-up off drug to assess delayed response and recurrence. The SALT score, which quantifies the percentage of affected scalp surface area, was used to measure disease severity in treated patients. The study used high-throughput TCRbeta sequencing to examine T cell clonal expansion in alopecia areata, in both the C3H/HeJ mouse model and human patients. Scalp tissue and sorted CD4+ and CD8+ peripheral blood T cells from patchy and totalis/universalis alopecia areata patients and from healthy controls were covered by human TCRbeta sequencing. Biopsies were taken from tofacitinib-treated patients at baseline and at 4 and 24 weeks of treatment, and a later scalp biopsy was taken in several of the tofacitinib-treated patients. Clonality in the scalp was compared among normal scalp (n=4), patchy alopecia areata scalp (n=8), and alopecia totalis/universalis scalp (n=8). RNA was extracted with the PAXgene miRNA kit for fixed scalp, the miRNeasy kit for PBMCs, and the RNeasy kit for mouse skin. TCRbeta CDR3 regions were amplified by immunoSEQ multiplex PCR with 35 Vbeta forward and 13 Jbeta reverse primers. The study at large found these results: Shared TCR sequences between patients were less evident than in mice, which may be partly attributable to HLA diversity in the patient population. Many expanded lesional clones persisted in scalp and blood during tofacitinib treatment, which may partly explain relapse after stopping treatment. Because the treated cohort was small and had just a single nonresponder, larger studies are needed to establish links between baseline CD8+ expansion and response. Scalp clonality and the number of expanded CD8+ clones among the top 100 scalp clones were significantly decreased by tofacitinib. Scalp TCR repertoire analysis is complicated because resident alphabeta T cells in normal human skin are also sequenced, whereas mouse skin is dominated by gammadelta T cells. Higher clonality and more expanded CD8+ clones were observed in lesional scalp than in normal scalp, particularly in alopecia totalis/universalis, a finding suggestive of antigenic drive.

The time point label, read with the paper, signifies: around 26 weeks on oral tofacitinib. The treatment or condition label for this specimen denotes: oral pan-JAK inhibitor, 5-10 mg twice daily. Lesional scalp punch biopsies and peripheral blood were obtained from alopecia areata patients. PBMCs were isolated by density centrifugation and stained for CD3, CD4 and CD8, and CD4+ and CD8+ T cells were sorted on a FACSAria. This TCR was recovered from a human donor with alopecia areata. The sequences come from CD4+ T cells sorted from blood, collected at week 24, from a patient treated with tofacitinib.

The DNA reads TGCGCCAGCAGCTTGGGACAGACGAACACCGGGGAGCTGTTTTTT. Translated, this is CASSLGQTNTGELFF. The chain was built from TRBV5-1 and TRBJ2-2; TRBD1 is a possible D gene, resting on 5 matching bases. The CDR3 starts with the cysteine, ends with the phenylalanine, and has 15 residues. The DNA shown is the 45-base CDR3, in frame from base 1. V lost 0 bases and J lost 0 bases; the stretch between them is 6 bases long. The germline V gene yields SGHRS for CDR1 and YFSETQ for CDR2.